These T cell receptor beta chains were read from a single sample in a study of response to subunit inactivated influenza vaccine. A single record per CDR3 protein comes from TCRdb applying MiXCR to the RT-PCR reads. The repertoire has about 800,000 distinct CDR3 sequences, about 20% of them found once; the top ten carry about a tenth. The sequencing used PBMCs from blood, collected approximately 5 days after vaccination. All receptors come from a man aged 50 to 59 who received an inactivated influenza vaccine. CDR3s include the opening cysteine and the closing phenylalanine or tryptophan. The order of the fields is J gene, V gene, CDR3 protein.

TRBJ1-2	TRBV4-1	CASSQDRGRGYGYTF
TRBJ2-2	TRBV5-1	CASSWGLAGNTGELFF
TRBJ1-4	TRBV10-3	CAISRGSGEKLFF
TRBJ2-5	TRBV7-8	CATEQSFHTDQETQYF
TRBJ2-1	TRBV2	CASSVRAILSDEQFF
TRBJ2-3	TRBV7-9	CASSFDGRADTQYF
TRBJ2-5	TRBV3-1	CASSKVGGVQYF
TRBJ2-7	TRBV5-1	CASSKDTAYEQYF
TRBJ2-7	TRBV20-1	CSARNDRGQIEQYF
TRBJ2-1	TRBV5-6	CASSRRTSGSGERDEQFF
TRBJ2-7	TRBV30	CAWSRGPWDEQYF
TRBJ2-5	TRBV5-1	CASSWTGGPQETQYF
TRBJ2-1	TRBV7-3	CASSPHGGINEQFF
TRBJ2-1	TRBV29-1	CSVAPGTSGRDEQFF
TRBJ1-6	TRBV5-1	CASSSKEGAHPYSPLHF
TRBJ2-2	TRBV24-1	CATSDRGPGELFF
TRBJ2-3	TRBV5-1	CASSIAGTSGRYTDTQYF
TRBJ2-3	TRBV12-3/TRBV12-4	CASSVQGVVGDTQYF
TRBJ1-2	TRBV6-5	CASSYSRGLGGYGYTF
TRBJ2-7	TRBV24-1	CATLNWLAGPYEQYF
TRBJ2-2	TRBV18	CASSPNAAGGSGELFF
TRBJ2-3	TRBV7-9	CASPGLAGGSQGDTQYF
TRBJ2-5	TRBV29-1	CSVVSGRTGETQYF
TRBJ2-2	TRBV29-1	CSVVVRGGLNTGELFF
TRBJ2-2	TRBV12-3/TRBV12-4	CASSRNRGRRAGELFF
TRBJ1-1	TRBV20-1	CSARDIHPNTEAFF
TRBJ2-7	TRBV10-3	CATTTGQGHYEQYF